This T cell receptor beta chain came from a study of immune heterogeneity within non-small cell lung tumors. Study-level points and caveats: Identical dominant CDR3 beta clonotypes recurred across a patient's tumor sites, together with site-unique high-frequency clones.

The starting template was genomic DNA from bulk tumor, roughly 610 ng per sample. Multiple biopsies spaced far apart were taken from each primary tumor during surgery. Patients with untreated, newly diagnosed non-small cell lung cancer underwent curative surgery. TCR beta CDR3 amplification used multiplex PCR with 32 V and 13 J primers. One entry per CDR3 protein results from TCRdb running MiXCR on the multiplex PCR reads. The sample has thousands of distinct CDR3 sequences, 20% to 25% seen once. Unmatched junction bases numbered 10, after V lost 5 bases and J lost 7 bases. Germline V gives CDR1 MNHEY, CDR2 SMNVEV (reference sequence). This CDR3 is 16 amino acids long. This clonotype appeared a few times. The antigen remains unidentified.

This TCR came from a man between 65 and 85 years old with non-small cell lung cancer. This chain uses TRBV27 with TRBJ1-6; 8 nucleotides line up with TRBD1. The sample consisted of lung tumor tissue. Written as DNA, the CDR3 is TGTGCCAGCAGTGGACAGGGCCAACGTTTAAATTCACCCCTCCACTTT. Translating it yields CASSGQGQRLNSPLHF.